These 29 T cell receptor beta chains share one sample of origin, sequenced in a study of read filtering for tumor transcriptome and immune sequencing. From roughly 390 ng of RNA, a library with molecular barcoded alpha/delta and beta/gamma adaptors was made. MiXCR, run by TCRdb on the reads, gives a single entry per CDR3 protein. The sample consists of approximately 65,000 distinct CDR3 sequences, 14% of them appearing once. The sample consisted of a population of CD138-negative cells sorted from bone marrow. The receptors derive from a donor aged 40 or over with multiple myeloma.

The table lists this clonotype with many counts. CDR3 in DNA: TGTGCCAGCAGACCCCCCGGGACTAGCGCTCTGGGGCAGTTCTTC. It encodes CASRPPGTSALGQFF. The V gene is TRBV28, the J gene TRBJ2-1; 10 bases map to TRBD2. CDR1 and CDR2 from the germline V gene are MDHEN and SYDVKM. Trimming at V came to 6 bases and at J to 12 bases, leaving 14 bases not matched to a gene. The CDR3 runs 15 residues.

This sequence joins TRBV19 and TRBJ2-7; 7 bases are shared with TRBD2. The CDR3 has 14 residues. Trimming removed 1 base from V and 2 bases from J; junction bases left unmatched: 2. Germline assignment: CDR1 LNHDA and CDR2 SQIVND (reference sequence). Here the CDR3 reads CASSIGGGTYEQYF. In DNA, the CDR3 is TGTGCCAGTAGTATAGGCGGGGGAACCTACGAGCAGTACTTC.

This clonotype was detected ten times or more. The chain recombines TRBV7-2 with TRBJ1-1, with D possibly TRBD1 on 6 matching bases. Germline CDR1 is SGHTA and CDR2 is FQGNSA. This CDR3 spans 13 amino acids. Trimming removed 5 bases from V and 4 bases from J, with 11 bases in between. The CDR3 protein is CASSGNRVTEAFF. CDR3 in DNA: TGTGCCAGCAGCGGGAACAGGGTCACTGAAGCTTTCTTT.

Note on this clonotype: A single base separates this from a much larger clone, so it may be a read error. The V and J genes are TRBV18 and TRBJ1-5; D perhaps matches TRBD1 (5 bases). CDR1 and CDR2 (germline): KGHSH, LQKENI. This CDR3 has 15 amino acids. CDR3 region: CASSPRQQGNQPKHF. The DNA of the CDR3 is TGTGCCAGCTCACCAAGACAGCAGGGCAATCAGCCCAAGCATTTT. The full variable domain, in which reference TRBV18 and TRBJ1-5 provide the parts outside the CDR3, is NAGVMQNPRHLVRRRGQEARLRCSPMKGHSHVYWYRQLPEEGLKFMVYLQKENIIDESGMPKERFSAEFPKEGPSILRIQQVVRGDSAAYFCASSPRQQGNQPKHFGDGTRLSIL.

Comments on this clonotype: One end of the junction does not line up with germline, which may come from a read error. The V call is TRBV12-3 or TRBV12-4, the J call TRBJ1-5; a possible D gene is TRBD1 (5 bases). The CDR3 runs 15 residues. This CDR3 is CASSFGGNSSQPQRF. CDR3 nucleotide sequence: TGTGCCAGCAGTTTTGGGGGGAATAGCAGTCAGCCCCAGCGTTTT.

Ten or more counts support this clonotype. V usage is TRBV5-1 and J usage is TRBJ2-1; D uncertain. Germline V gives CDR1 SGHRS, CDR2 YFSETQ. V was shortened by 0 bases and J by 9 bases, with 10 bases between the two germline ends. This CDR3 is built from 13 residues. CDR3 sequence reads: CASSLELVSEQFF. The CDR3, as DNA: TGCGCCAGCAGCTTGGAGCTAGTAAGTGAGCAGTTCTTC.

This clonotype was seen more than once but under ten times. The rearrangement links TRBV27 to TRBJ2-7; D is perhaps TRBD1 or TRBD2 (6 bases each). The CDR3 totals 16 residues. Trimming stripped 8 bases from V and 7 bases from J, with 27 bases between. Germline assignment: CDR1 MNHEY and CDR2 SMNVEV (reference sequence). The CDR3 DNA reads as TGTGCCAGCCGTGGTGAAATGATGGGGGGCGCGGGGGAGCAGTACTTC. Its protein product is CASRGEMMGGAGEQYF.

This clonotype appeared many times. V is TRBV30 and J is TRBJ2-2; D remains ambiguous. This CDR3 spans 14 amino acids. Germline V gene data show CDR1 as GTSNPN and CDR2 as SVGIG (reference sequence). Between the trimmed V and J ends, which lost 0 bases and 4 bases, there was a span of 9 bases. The CDR3 bases are TGTGCCTGGAGTGTAGGGCGGACCACCGGGGAGCTGTTTTTT. Its protein product is CAWSVGRTTGELFF.

Many counts were recorded for this clonotype. This chain connects TRBV20-1 to TRBJ2-7; TRBD2 matches at 8 bases. Per the germline V gene, CDR1 is DFQATT and CDR2 is SNEGSKA (reference sequence). V dropped 4 bases and J dropped 1; count of bases not matched to a gene: 6. The CDR3 has 14 amino acids. DNA for the CDR3: TGCAGTGCTACCGGGACTAGTCAGTCCTACGAGCAGTACTTC. This encodes CSATGTSQSYEQYF.

The gene calls are TRBV7-8 and TRBJ2-5; no clear D gene. Germline values: CDR1 SGHVS, CDR2 FQNEAQ. Deletions cut 3 bases from V and 0 bases from J, with 5 bases between. There are 13 residues in the CDR3. The CDR3 bases are TGTGCCAGCAGCTTCGGACACCAAGAGACCCAGTACTTC. It is translated as CASSFGHQETQYF.

Comments on this clonotype: One end of the junction varies from germline; a read error may be responsible. The V call is TRBV5-1, the J call TRBJ2-3; D may be TRBD2 (5 bases). The length of the CDR3 is 17 residues. Germline CDR1 reads SGHRS; CDR2 reads YFSETQ. In DNA form, the CDR3 reads TGCGCCAGCAGCGTAACCTCAGGAGGCAGTAGCACAGATACGCAGTGTTTT. As protein: CASSVTSGGSSTDTQCF.

Many counts were recorded for this clonotype. The chain links TRBV27 to TRBJ2-2; a weak D match, TRBD2 (6 bases). The germline V gene encodes CDR1 MNHEY and CDR2 SMNVEV (reference sequence). This CDR3 region has 16 residues. V was shortened by 5 bases and J by 2 bases, with 15 bases between the two germline ends. CDR3: CASSRVGRDNTGELFF. The CDR3, as DNA: TGTGCCAGCAGTCGCGTTGGGCGGGACAACACCGGGGAGCTGTTTTTT.

This clonotype came up many times. The gene calls are TRBV29-1 and TRBJ2-1; 10 bases line up with TRBD2. Germline V gene sequence: CDR1 SQVTM, CDR2 ANQGSEA. The CDR3 sequence is 17 residues long. V lost 2 bases, J lost 6 bases, and 13 bases stayed unmatched. The CDR3 spells CSVEPSGRWDRGNEQFF. The CDR3 bases are TGCAGCGTTGAACCTAGCGGGAGATGGGATAGAGGCAATGAGCAGTTCTTC.

As regards this clonotype: A much larger clone is a single base away; this may be a read error. The CDR3 does not end in the conserved phenylalanine or tryptophan, so this is likely a read error. The rearrangement joins TRBV7-3 to TRBJ2-1; 9 bases line up with TRBD2. In germline, CDR1 is SGHTA, CDR2 FQGTGA. The CDR3 has 16 residues. The J segment lost 7 bases and the V segment lost 5 bases, leaving 12 bases of the junction unmatched. This chain's CDR3 is CASSPQVAGGLNEQFL. For the CDR3, the DNA is TGTGCCAGCAGCCCCCAGGTTGCGGGAGGGCTAAATGAGCAGTTCCTC.

Many counts were recorded for this clonotype. The chain carries TRBV30 and TRBJ1-2, with 9 bases identical to TRBD1. This CDR3 is built from 15 residues. The germline CDR1 and CDR2 sequences are GTSNPN and SVGIG (reference sequence). Trimming removed 6 bases from V and 4 bases from J; junction bases left unmatched: 12. Here the CDR3 DNA reads TGTGCCTGTTGGGGACAGGGAGCCAGAGCCTATGGCTACACCTTC. This sequence encodes CACWGQGARAYGYTF.

The chain joins TRBV25-1 to TRBJ2-1; D is undetermined. V shed 3 bases and J shed 3 bases, with 9 bases lying between them. The length of the CDR3 is 14 residues. Germline V gene sequence: CDR1 MGHDK, CDR2 SYGVNS. In nucleotides, the CDR3 is TGTGCCAGCAGTGAGCCGACCCTCTACAATGAGCAGTTCTTC. Its protein is CASSEPTLYNEQFF.

This clonotype was detected ten times or more. J is TRBJ2-3 and V is TRBV4-2; D may be TRBD2 (6 bases). The CDR3 is 15 residues long. Germline loops: CDR1 LGHNA, CDR2 YNFKEQ. Trimming pared 2 bases from V and 0 bases from J, leaving 9 bases between. CDR3 nucleotides: TGTGCCAGCAGCCAACCCGGGGGAAGCACAGATACGCAGTATTTT. This codes for CASSQPGGSTDTQYF.

This clonotype appeared many times. The chain joins TRBV12-3 or TRBV12-4 to TRBJ2-5, with TRBD1 as a possible D gene (6 bases). The CDR3 is made up of 13 amino acids. Deletions cut 7 bases from V and 1 base from J, with 10 bases between. The CDR3 DNA reads as TGTGCCAGCAAACAGGGCTCCCAAGAGACCCAGTACTTC. Its translation: CASKQGSQETQYF.

The rearrangement uses TRBV11-2 and TRBJ2-1; maybe TRBD1 (6 bases). This CDR3 is 15 amino acids long. Germline V gives CDR1 SGHAT, CDR2 FQNNGV. With 1 base removed from V and 3 bases from J, the gap between germline ends came to 10 bases. The CDR3 is CASSLGTAVYNEQFF. DNA of the CDR3: TGTGCCAGCAGCTTAGGGACAGCCGTCTACAATGAGCAGTTCTTC. Complete variable domain (other parts from reference TRBV11-2 and TRBJ2-1): EAGVAQSPRYKIIEKRQSVAFWCNPISGHATLYWYQQILGQGPKLLIQFQNNGVVDDSQLPKDRFSAERLKGVDSTLKIQPAKLEDSAVYLCASSLGTAVYNEQFFGPGTRLTVL.

This clonotype was detected ten times or more. The chain couples TRBV15 to TRBJ2-2; 12 nucleotides match TRBD2. The trim removed 3 bases at V and 6 bases at J, leaving 11 bases unmatched. CDR1 is LNHNV, CDR2 YYDKDF, per germline (reference sequence). CDR3 length equals 18 residues. The chain's CDR3 is CATSRRPLTSGRSGELFF. The CDR3 nucleotides read TGTGCCACCAGCAGGCGTCCACTTACTAGCGGGAGGTCCGGGGAGCTGTTTTTT. Full variable domain (outside the CDR3, taken from reference TRBV15 and TRBJ2-2): DAMVIQNPRYQVTQFGKPVTLSCSQTLNHNVMYWYQQKSSQAPKLLFHYYDKDFNNEADTPDNFQSRRPNTSFCFLDIRSPGLGDTAMYLCATSRRPLTSGRSGELFFGEGSRLTVL.

The sample holds a few counts of this clonotype. The V gene is TRBV7-3, the J gene TRBJ2-2; no clear D gene. There are 15 residues in the CDR3. V was trimmed by 5 bases and J by 7 bases, leaving 17 bases between them. The V gene's germline CDR1 is SGHTA and CDR2 FQGTGA. The CDR3 DNA sequence: TGTGCCAGCAGCCCGGGCTTTAGGAATGGCGGGGAGCTGTTTTTT. Translated, it gives CASSPGFRNGGELFF. Drawing the rest from reference TRBV7-3 and TRBJ2-2, the complete variable domain is GAGVSQTPSNKVTEKGKYVELRCDPISGHTALYWYRQSLGQGPEFLIYFQGTGAADDSGLPNDRFFAVRPEGSVSTLKIQRTERGDSAVYLCASSPGFRNGGELFFGEGSRLTVL.

This clonotype occurred many times. The chain combines TRBV6-6 with TRBJ2-1; D is ambiguous. V was trimmed by 6 bases and J by 8 bases, leaving 11 bases between them. Germline CDR1 and CDR2: MNHNY and SVGAGI (reference sequence). The length of the CDR3 is 12 residues. In DNA form, the CDR3 reads TGTGCCAGCAGCCCCGGAAGCCATGAGCAGTTCTTC. Its protein product is CASSPGSHEQFF.

This chain connects TRBV3-1 to TRBJ2-2, with a possible D match to TRBD2 (6 bases). CDR1 and CDR2 (germline): LGHDT, YNNKEL (reference sequence). CDR3 size: 14 residues. V shed 4 bases and J shed 6 bases, with 12 bases lying between them. The CDR3 nucleotides are TGTGCCAGCAGCCTGGGACTTGGTGCCGGGGAGCTGTTTTTT. It encodes CASSLGLGAGELFF.

This clonotype was picked up many times. The chain joins TRBV25-1 to TRBJ1-1, with no clear D. The CDR3 runs to 12 residues. Germline CDR1 and CDR2: MGHDK and SYGVNS. Trimming pared 4 bases from V and 7 bases from J, leaving 10 bases between. The CDR3 bases are TGTGCCAGCAGTGGTTCCTCTTATGAAGCTTTCTTT. Protein product: CASSGSSYEAFF.

At least ten counts were recorded for this clonotype. The CDR3 reads CSARDAGTGGDYNEQFF. In DNA, the CDR3 is TGCAGTGCTAGAGATGCCGGGACAGGGGGGGACTACAATGAGCAGTTCTTC. This rearrangement joins TRBV20-1 to TRBJ2-1; 11 nucleotides match TRBD1. Germline CDR1 is DFQATT and CDR2 is SNEGSKA (reference sequence). The CDR3 extends over 17 amino acids. V was pared by 0 bases and J by 3 bases, with 7 bases of the junction left unmatched.

The genes are TRBV7-9 and TRBJ2-7; 13 nucleotides agree with TRBD2. J gave up 4 bases and V 6 bases, and 15 bases lay outside the gene matches. Germline V gene lookup returns CDR1 SEHNR and CDR2 FQNEAQ (reference sequence). The CDR3 has 18 residues. The CDR3 region has the DNA TGTGCCAGCAGGCCGGGACTAGCGGGAACCGACTACGCTTACGAGCAGTACTTC. It codes for CASRPGLAGTDYAYEQYF.

This clonotype was picked up many times. The germline gene is not matched at one end of the junction; a read error may be the cause. The chain combines TRBV7-9 with TRBJ2-7; 9 bases are a match to TRBD2. The CDR3 covers 14 residues. Germline assignment: CDR1 SEHNR and CDR2 FQNEAQ (reference sequence). In DNA form, the CDR3 reads TGTGCCAGCAGCCCGACTAGCGGAACTTACGGGCAGTACTTC. This sequence encodes CASSPTSGTYGQYF.

As concerns this clonotype: A read error may account for a junction end that differs from germline. V and J are TRBV18 and TRBJ1-3; the D is unclear. Germline lookup yields CDR1 KGHSH and CDR2 LQKENI. The CDR3 runs 15 residues. The chain's CDR3 is CASSPLAISGDTIYF. As DNA, the CDR3 is TGTGCCAGCTCACCATTGGCGATCTCTGGAGACACCATATATTTT.

This clonotype was observed a handful of times. The rearrangement joins TRBV6-2 or TRBV6-3 to TRBJ2-1; TRBD2 aligns across 8 bases. Germline values: CDR1 MNHEY, CDR2 SVGEGT. The length of the CDR3 is 15 residues. V trimming: 2 bases; J trimming: 3 bases; junction bases outside the gene matches: 3. CDR3 residues: CASSYGLAGYNEQFF. DNA of the CDR3: TGTGCCAGCAGTTACGGGCTAGCGGGCTACAATGAGCAGTTCTTC.